Sequencing of this T cell receptor beta chain was carried out in a study of blood T cell repertoires in COVID-19. In the original processing: Estimation of nucleated cell counts was performed using reference gene primer amplification. The repertoire was sequenced with immunoSEQ multiplex PCR; TCRdb's copy has only in-frame clones and lacks some. V, J and clone size derive from that table, while D and trimming were established from the DNA sequence. Here the sample spans approximately 230,000 clones, around 87% being singletons. Per germline, CDR1 SQVTM and CDR2 ANQGSEA. V was trimmed by 0 bases and J by 0 bases, leaving 17 bases between them. CDR3 size: 17 residues. In assigning cohorts, the study relied on participant-reported clinical history.

What was sequenced was PBMCs or T cells enriched from blood (not recorded which). The chain is built from TRBV29-1 and TRBJ1-2; D gene unclear. This TCR derives from a woman in her 30s with acute COVID-19. Written as DNA, the CDR3 is TGCAGCGTTGAAGAGGTTACGGCAGGCGTTACTAACTATGGCTACACCTTC. Amino acids: CSVEEVTAGVTNYGYTF.